Each of the 10 T cell receptor beta chains below was sequenced from the same sample in a study of shared clonotypes between healthy human individuals. This table comes from immunoSEQ multiplex PCR, and its TCRdb copy is limited to in-frame clones, with some not included. In the table there are 2 million to 2.5 million clones, roughly 95% of which are singletons. Specimen: naive CD4+ T cells sorted from blood. This sample's subset: CD45RA+ positively selected. The receptors originated from a man younger than 35 in good health.

This sequence joins TRBV27 and TRBJ2-7; D may correspond to TRBD1 or TRBD2 (5 bases each). This CDR3 has 14 amino acids. Germline V lookup: CDR1 MNHEY, CDR2 SMNVEV (reference sequence). Trimming took off 3 bases at V and 2 bases at J, with 11 bases between the two ends. This chain's CDR3 is CASSFTGAPYEQYF. The DNA for the CDR3 is TGTGCCAGCAGTTTTACCGGGGCCCCCTACGAGCAGTACTTC.

This clone has only one observation. V and J are TRBV5-4 and TRBJ2-5, with D maybe TRBD2 (7 bases). Germline loops: CDR1 SGHNT, CDR2 YYREEE (reference sequence). The CDR3 is made up of 16 amino acids. Trimming took 1 base from V and 4 from J, leaving 17 bases between them. The CDR3 DNA sequence: TGTGCCAGCAGCTTGCCCCCCGGCGGGGGCCGAGAGACCCAGTACTTC. Its protein is CASSLPPGGGRETQYF.

The V and J genes are TRBV5-1 and TRBJ2-1, with D possibly being TRBD1 (8 bases). CDR3 length equals 16 residues. Trimming shortened V by 4 bases and J by 6 bases, and 20 bases separated the two germline ends. CDR1 and CDR2 (germline): SGHRS, YFSETQ. CDR3 coding DNA: TGCGCCAGCAGCAGAACTACAGGGGGGGTAGGCAATGAGCAGTTCTTC. It yields the protein CASSRTTGGVGNEQFF. Complete variable domain (other parts from reference TRBV5-1 and TRBJ2-1): KAGVTQTPRYLIKTRGQQVTLSCSPISGHRSVSWYQQTPGQGLQFLFEYFSETQRNKGNFPGRFSGRQFSNSRSEMNVSTLELGDSALYLCASSRTTGGVGNEQFFGPGTRLTVL.

The chain couples TRBV6-5 to TRBJ1-3, with D possibly matching TRBD1 (5 bases). The V end was cut by 0 bases, the J end by 2 bases, with 8 bases between. The CDR3 consists of 15 residues. Germline lookup yields CDR1 MNHEY and CDR2 SVGAGI. For the CDR3, the DNA is TGTGCCAGCAGTTACTCCCCCAGGGCTGGAAACACCATATATTTT. Translation: CASSYSPRAGNTIYF.

This chain links TRBV4-1 with TRBJ2-7; 8 nucleotides agree with TRBD2. CDR1 is MGHRA and CDR2 is YSYEKL in the germline V gene. The CDR3 is 16 residues long. The V segment lost 6 bases and the J segment 2 bases; nucleotides outside the gene matches: 12. The CDR3 reads CASSVQSGGLPYEQYF. CDR3 in DNA: TGCGCCAGCAGTGTTCAAAGCGGGGGCCTTCCCTACGAGCAGTACTTC.

V usage is TRBV4-1 and J usage is TRBJ2-5, with 9 bases lining up with TRBD2. This CDR3 contains 14 residues. CDR1 and CDR2 (germline): MGHRA, YSYEKL. The V and J ends lost 0 bases and 6 bases, in that order; junction bases with no gene match: 2. CDR3 coding DNA: TGCGCCAGCAGCCAAGATAGCGGGAGCCAGACCCAGTACTTC. It is translated as CASSQDSGSQTQYF.

This chain connects TRBV7-9 to TRBJ2-2; D could derive from TRBD1 or TRBD2 (5 bases each). Germline values: CDR1 SEHNR, CDR2 FQNEAQ (reference sequence). This CDR3 region has 15 residues. The V end was cut by 0 bases, the J end by 4 bases, with 9 bases between. CDR3 sequence reads: CASSLARGSTGELFF. The CDR3 DNA reads TGTGCCAGCAGCTTAGCGAGGGGATCCACCGGGGAGCTGTTTTTT.

The chain uses TRBV27 and TRBJ1-5; D is ambiguous. Looked up from germline, CDR1 is MNHEY and CDR2 is SMNVEV (reference sequence). Trimming left V 5 bases short and J 2 bases short, with 10 bases between. The CDR3 contains 14 residues. The CDR3 DNA is TGTGCCAGCAGTCTTAGGGTTGGCAATCAGCCCCAGCATTTT. Its translation is CASSLRVGNQPQHF.

CDR3 region: CASRLIRTGAYSYEQYF. CDR3 bases: TGTGCAAGTCGCTTGATACGCACAGGGGCATATTCCTACGAGCAGTACTTC. The chain links TRBV12-2 to TRBJ2-7; the table's D call, TRBD1, was not checked against the DNA. TRBV12-2 is reported as a pseudogene. CDR3 length equals 17 residues.

As regards this clone: This same CDR3 is encoded by further DNA sequences in the sample. The chain couples TRBV5-1 to TRBJ1-1; D is undetermined. The CDR3 extends over 14 amino acids. Trimming removed 0 bases at V and 1 base at J, with 7 bases between. The germline gives CDR1 SGHRS, CDR2 YFSETQ. The CDR3 is CASSLGWSNTEAFF. Written as DNA, the CDR3 is TGCGCCAGCAGCTTGGGTTGGTCGAACACTGAAGCTTTCTTT.